Below are 21 T cell receptor beta chains sequenced from a single sample in a study of T cell responses to AZD1222 COVID-19 vaccine. Produced via immunoSEQ multiplex PCR; TCRdb's table is partial and in-frame only. The sample includes around 120,000 clones, 92% of them seen just once. Source: peripheral blood, taken on day 0 of AZD1222 vaccination. The source is an adult in good health.

The chain carries TRBV19 and TRBJ2-7, with TRBD2 matching 10 bases. This CDR3 has 14 residues. The V and J ends lost 4 bases and 2 bases, in that order; junction bases with no gene match: 2. Germline CDR1 LNHDA, CDR2 SQIVND (reference sequence). CDR3 loop: CASSSLAGAYEQYF. DNA of the CDR3: TGTGCCAGTAGTAGCCTAGCGGGAGCCTACGAGCAGTACTTC.

The V and J genes are TRBV18 and TRBJ1-5, with unresolved D. CDR1 KGHSH and CDR2 LQKENI come from the germline V gene. This CDR3 comprises 15 residues. Between the trimmed V and J ends, which lost 2 bases and 2 bases, there was a span of 10 bases. CDR3 region: CASSPSGAGNQPQHF. CDR3 DNA sequence: TGTGCCAGCTCACCATCGGGTGCGGGCAATCAGCCCCAGCATTTT.

This chain connects TRBV30 to TRBJ1-2; perhaps TRBD1 as D (5 bases). From germline, CDR1 is GTSNPN and CDR2 SVGIG (reference sequence). V shed 3 bases and J shed 6 bases, with 11 bases lying between them. The CDR3 is made up of 12 amino acids. Here the CDR3 DNA reads TGTGCCTGGAGCGGGACGCACGATGGCTACACCTTC. Amino acid sequence: CAWSGTHDGYTF.

This sequence joins TRBV20-1 and TRBJ2-5; 7 bases align to TRBD2. Per the germline V gene, CDR1 is DFQATT and CDR2 is SNEGSKA (reference sequence). V was clipped by 3 bases and J by 4 bases; unmatched bases: 5. The CDR3 loop spans 13 amino acids. CDR3 nucleotide sequence: TGCAGTGCTAGTGGGTTAGCGGGAGAGACCCAGTACTTC. It translates to CSASGLAGETQYF.

The V call is TRBV19, the J call TRBJ1-2; 7 bases match TRBD1. Germline values: CDR1 LNHDA, CDR2 SQIVND (reference sequence). There are 14 residues in the CDR3. The V and J ends lost 8 bases and 2 bases, in that order; junction bases with no gene match: 8. CDR3 DNA: TGTGCCAGTGCGTTGGGCAGGGGGAACTATGGCTACACCTTC. Translation: CASALGRGNYGYTF.

This chain joins TRBV5-8 and TRBJ2-5; 7 bases are shared with TRBD1. Germline lookup yields CDR1 SGHTS and CDR2 YDEGEE. This CDR3 has 16 residues. Unmatched junction bases numbered 9, after V lost 0 bases and J lost 4 bases. CDR3 residues: CASSLVRQGLRETQYF. Here the CDR3 DNA reads TGTGCCAGCAGCTTGGTCCGACAGGGTTTACGAGAGACCCAGTACTTC. Using reference TRBV5-8 and TRBJ2-5 for the parts outside the CDR3, the full variable domain is EAGVTQSPTHLIKTRGQQATLRCSPISGHTSVYWYQQALGLGLQFLLWYDEGEERNRGNFPPRFSGRQFPNYSSELNVNALELEDSALYLCASSLVRQGLRETQYFGPGTRLLVL.

This chain joins TRBV5-4 and TRBJ1-6; 9 positions match TRBD1. The CDR3 is made up of 15 amino acids. Germline values: CDR1 SGHNT, CDR2 YYREEE (reference sequence). J was trimmed by 7 bases and V by 5 bases; bases with no gene match: 7. DNA of the CDR3: TGTGCCAGCAGTGTTGGGACAGGGTCAAATTCACCCCTCCACTTT. Protein sequence: CASSVGTGSNSPLHF.

The count of this clone is one. The chain has TRBV19 and TRBJ2-2; TRBD1 is a possible D gene (6 bases). Germline loops: CDR1 LNHDA, CDR2 SQIVND (reference sequence). The CDR3 runs 13 residues. V dropped 5 bases and J dropped 6 bases, with 10 bases sitting between them. CDR3 sequence: CASSLGGAGELFF. The CDR3 coding sequence is TGTGCCAGTAGTCTAGGGGGTGCCGGGGAGCTGTTTTTT.

The chain is built from TRBV27 and TRBJ2-2; TRBD2 matches 10 bases. In germline, CDR1 is MNHEY, CDR2 SMNVEV (reference sequence). Germline trimming cut 2 bases from V and 3 bases from J; bases unmatched to any gene: 6. The length of the CDR3 is 17 residues. CDR3: CASSLKAGGPHTGELFF. The DNA for the CDR3 is TGTGCCAGCAGTTTAAAAGCGGGAGGGCCCCACACCGGGGAGCTGTTTTTT.

This chain uses TRBV21-1 with TRBJ2-7; the D call TRBD2 from the table was never checked on the DNA. TRBV21-1 is listed as a pseudogene. The CDR3 has 14 amino acids. Here the CDR3 DNA reads TGTGCCAGCAGCTGCGGGGCAGACTATTACGAGCAGTACTTC. Its protein is CASSCGADYYEQYF.

The J gene is TRBJ2-7, the V gene TRBV7-8; 9 bases are a match to TRBD2. CDR1 SGHVS and CDR2 FQNEAQ come from the germline V gene. The CDR3 totals 15 residues. After removal of 0 bases from V and 4 bases from J, the junction contained 4 bases not matched to a gene. CDR3 loop: CASSLAPAGGYEQYF. The CDR3 DNA follows: TGTGCCAGCAGCTTAGCGCCAGCGGGGGGATACGAGCAGTACTTC. Complete variable domain (other parts from reference TRBV7-8 and TRBJ2-7): GAGVSQSPRYKVAKRGQDVALRCDPISGHVSLFWYQQALGQGPEFLTYFQNEAQLDKSGLPSDRFFAERPEGSVSTLKIQRTQQEDSAVYLCASSLAPAGGYEQYFGPGTRLTVT.

The V and J genes are TRBV11-2 and TRBJ2-2; 15 bases align to TRBD2. The CDR3 has 17 residues. With V trimmed by 6 bases and J by 4 bases, 6 bases remained unmatched. Germline loops: CDR1 SGHAT, CDR2 FQNNGV. CDR3 coding DNA: TGTGCCAGCAGGAGACCGGGACTAGCGGGGGGCACCGGGGAGCTGTTTTTT. This gives the protein CASRRPGLAGGTGELFF.

This chain uses TRBV18 with TRBJ1-1; D might be TRBD1 (6 bases). The CDR3 has 16 amino acids. Deletions cut 0 bases from V and 0 bases from J, with 11 bases between. Per germline, CDR1 KGHSH and CDR2 LQKENI. In nucleotides, the CDR3 is TGTGCCAGCTCACCACCCAGCACAGGGCTGAACACTGAAGCTTTCTTT. Amino acid sequence: CASSPPSTGLNTEAFF.

The DNA of the CDR3 is TGTGCCAGCAGCCCGAAGGAAAAACTGTTTTTT. It specifies CASSPKEKLFF. V and J are TRBV28 and TRBJ1-4, with D unclear. The length of the CDR3 is 11 residues. Per the germline V gene, CDR1 is MDHEN and CDR2 is SYDVKM. V dropped 6 bases and J dropped 8 bases, with 7 bases sitting between them.

V gene TRBV12-5 combines with J gene TRBJ1-3; 8 bases are a match to TRBD1. Germline V gene lookup returns CDR1 LGHNT and CDR2 FRNRAP. This CDR3 has 17 amino acids. Germline trimming cut 5 bases from V and 0 bases from J; bases unmatched to any gene: 9. CDR3 sequence (DNA): TGTGCTAGTGGTCAGGGACAGGCCCCTTACTCTGGAAACACCATATATTTT. Translation: CASGQGQAPYSGNTIYF.

V gene TRBV7-2 combines with J gene TRBJ2-7; 10 bases fit TRBD1. V gave up 5 bases and J gave up 2 bases; unmatched junction bases: 9. CDR1 and CDR2 from the germline V gene are SGHTA and FQGNSA. The CDR3 totals 16 residues. This CDR3 reads CASSPKTGGLTYEQYF. The CDR3, as DNA: TGTGCCAGCAGCCCGAAGACAGGGGGCTTAACCTACGAGCAGTACTTC.

V gene TRBV6-4 combines with J gene TRBJ1-2, with a weak D call TRBD1 (6 bases). Germline V gives CDR1 MRHNA, CDR2 SNTAGT. V was shortened by 5 bases and J by 6 bases, with 16 bases between the two germline ends. The CDR3 sequence is 14 residues long. The CDR3 loop is CASSPVMGANGYTF. In DNA, the CDR3 is TGTGCCAGCAGTCCCGTTATGGGGGCGAATGGCTACACCTTC.

V is TRBV6-7 and J is TRBJ2-1, with D perhaps TRBD1 or TRBD2 (5 bases each). Being an ORF, TRBV6-7 has a function that is uncertain. There are 13 residues in the CDR3. V was shortened by 6 bases and J by 6 bases, with 12 bases between the two germline ends. CDR3 sequence: CASRGREFNEQFF. For the CDR3, the DNA is TGTGCCAGCAGGGGACGGGAATTCAATGAGCAGTTCTTC.

This chain uses TRBV10-3 with TRBJ2-1, with D possibly called TRBD1 or TRBD2 (6 bases each). Germline CDR1 and CDR2: ENHRY and SYGVKD. The CDR3 is 14 residues long. V was shortened by 6 bases and J by 2 bases, with 11 bases between the two germline ends. CDR3 amino acids: CAISGGGPYNEQFF. The CDR3 nucleotides are TGTGCCATCAGCGGAGGGGGGCCCTACAATGAGCAGTTCTTC.

The chain employs TRBV6-6 and TRBJ1-1; 9 nucleotides line up with TRBD1. The CDR3 spans 14 residues. J lost 1 base, V lost 6 bases, and 3 bases had no gene match. In germline, CDR1 is MNHNY, CDR2 SVGAGI (reference sequence). This CDR3 reads CASSLQGANTEAFF. As DNA, the CDR3 is TGTGCCAGCAGCTTACAGGGGGCGAACACTGAAGCTTTCTTT.

The rearrangement uses TRBV18 and TRBJ1-1; D perhaps matches TRBD1 (5 bases). Germline lookup yields CDR1 KGHSH and CDR2 LQKENI. The CDR3 is made up of 14 amino acids. Deletions cut 3 bases from V and 3 bases from J, with 11 bases between. Here the CDR3 reads CASSPRRADTEAFF. CDR3 nucleotides: TGTGCCAGCTCACCGCGCAGGGCGGACACTGAAGCTTTCTTT. Full variable domain (missing parts from reference TRBV18 and TRBJ1-1): NAGVMQNPRHLVRRRGQEARLRCSPMKGHSHVYWYRQLPEEGLKFMVYLQKENIIDESGMPKERFSAEFPKEGPSILRIQQVVRGDSAAYFCASSPRRADTEAFFGQGTRLTVV.